One sample yielded the 19 T cell receptor beta chains listed below, sequenced in a study of blood T cell repertoires in COVID-19. TCRdb keeps only in-frame clones here, not all; method: immunoSEQ multiplex PCR. The sample records 10,000 to 11,000 clones, about 85% being singletons. The sample taken for sequencing was peripheral blood. The receptors here all came from a man aged 25 to 40 with active or convalescent COVID-19.

The J gene is TRBJ2-2, the V gene TRBV19, with a possible D match to TRBD1 (6 bases). CDR3 length: 15 residues. The V and J ends lost 3 bases and 6 bases respectively, with 14 bases between them. Looked up from germline, CDR1 is LNHDA and CDR2 is SQIVND (reference sequence). The CDR3 nucleotides are TGTGCCAGTAGTATTTACAGGGCTTCGGCCGGGGAGCTGTTTTTT. Protein sequence: CASSIYRASAGELFF.

J is TRBJ2-1 and V is TRBV11-2; a weak D match, TRBD2 (7 bases). CDR1 and CDR2 (germline): SGHAT, FQNNGV. The CDR3 has 15 residues. Trimming pared 1 base from V and 11 bases from J, leaving 18 bases between. CDR3 residues: CASSLVSAGATQQFF. The CDR3, as DNA: TGTGCCAGCAGCTTAGTATCGGCGGGGGCGACCCAGCAGTTCTTC.

J is TRBJ2-5 and V is TRBV5-1, with D possibly matching TRBD2 (6 bases). The CDR3 covers 15 residues. Germline V CDR1 and CDR2: SGHRS, YFSETQ. Trimming took off 0 bases at V and 5 bases at J, with 14 bases between the two ends. CDR3 region: CASSLGPGERETQYF. CDR3 DNA sequence: TGCGCCAGCAGCTTGGGGCCGGGGGAGAGGGAGACCCAGTACTTC.

This chain links TRBV9 with TRBJ1-1; no clear D. From germline, CDR1 is SGDLS and CDR2 YYNGEE. This CDR3 has 13 residues. The ends were cut back, 6 bases at V and 1 base at J, with 10 bases in the middle. In DNA form, the CDR3 reads TGTGCCAGCACCCCCCCGGGGAACACTGAAGCTTTCTTT. This sequence encodes CASTPPGNTEAFF. The whole variable domain, remainder taken from reference TRBV9 and TRBJ1-1, is DSGVTQTPKHLITATGQRVTLRCSPRSGDLSVYWYQQSLDQGLQFLIQYYNGEERAKGNILERFSAQQFPDLHSELNLSSLELGDSALYFCASTPPGNTEAFFGQGTRLTVV.

This clone was found a few times. The CDR3, as DNA: TGCGCCAGCAGTGAGAATTCTTTTTCACCCCTCCACTTT. This translates into CASSENSFSPLHF. The gene calls are TRBV10-1 and TRBJ1-6; the D is unclear. The CDR3 is made up of 13 amino acids. The V and J ends lost 2 bases and 9 bases respectively, with 8 bases between them. Germline CDR1 reads WNHNN; CDR2 reads SYGVQD (reference sequence).

The chain is built from TRBV4-2 and TRBJ2-7; D remains ambiguous. CDR3 size: 16 residues. The V and J ends lost 0 bases and 0 bases respectively, with 12 bases between them. Per the germline V gene, CDR1 is LGHNA and CDR2 is YNFKEQ. The CDR3 region is CASSQDRQTPSYEQYF. CDR3 DNA: TGTGCCAGCAGCCAAGACCGCCAGACTCCCTCCTACGAGCAGTACTTC.

The chain employs TRBV12-1 and TRBJ2-1; the table assigns TRBD2, which was not confirmed against the DNA. TRBV12-1 is a documented pseudogene. The CDR3 extends over 15 amino acids. For the CDR3, the DNA is TGTGCCAGCAGCCCGCGGTTGAAGCCCAACAATGAGCAGTTCTTC. Amino acids: CASSPRLKPNNEQFF.

The CDR3 loop reads CASSPIASYEQYF. The DNA for the CDR3 is TGTGCCAGCAGCCCGATAGCGTCCTACGAGCAGTACTTC. V usage is TRBV3-1 (or the pseudogene TRBV3-2) and J usage is TRBJ2-7; D possibly corresponds to TRBD2 (5 bases). Germline V gene data show CDR1 as LGHDT and CDR2 as YNNKEL (reference sequence). The CDR3 is 13 residues long. Trimming removed 4 bases at V and 1 base at J, with 8 bases between.

The chain uses TRBV4-1 and TRBJ1-5; TRBD1 aligns across 7 bases. Germline loops: CDR1 MGHRA, CDR2 YSYEKL. This CDR3 is 13 amino acids long. V was pared by 5 bases and J by 7 bases, with 5 bases of the junction left unmatched. CDR3 loop: CASSKGAGQPQHF. The CDR3 DNA reads TGCGCCAGCAGCAAGGGGGCTGGCCAGCCCCAGCATTTT.

This chain joins TRBV6-5 and TRBJ1-2; D not resolved. Germline V gene data show CDR1 as MNHEY and CDR2 as SVGAGI. This CDR3 is built from 12 residues. V was shortened by 8 bases and J by 4 bases, with 11 bases between the two germline ends. CDR3 bases: TGTGCCAGCGGGGAGGGCCTCTATGGCTACACCTTC. Translation: CASGEGLYGYTF.

The chain carries TRBV7-8 and TRBJ1-2; 8 bases are a match to TRBD1. This CDR3 has 14 amino acids. The V and J ends lost 5 bases and 3 bases, in that order; junction bases with no gene match: 5. Germline-derived CDR1 and CDR2 are SGHVS and FQNEAQ. CDR3 loop: CASSPGTGDYGYTF. Here the CDR3 DNA reads TGTGCCAGCAGCCCAGGGACAGGCGACTATGGCTACACCTTC.

The chain joins TRBV7-2 to TRBJ2-3; 8 bases fit TRBD2. The CDR3 spans 16 residues. The V and J ends lost 0 bases and 2 bases, in that order; junction bases with no gene match: 4. Germline values: CDR1 SGHTA, CDR2 FQGNSA. CDR3 DNA: TGTGCCAGCAGCTTAGCTGGCGGGGGGACCACAGATACGCAGTATTTT. Translation gives CASSLAGGGTTDTQYF.

This clone was counted only a few times. This chain links TRBV27 with TRBJ1-1, with D uncertain. Deletions cut 4 bases from V and 0 bases from J, with 6 bases between. Per germline, CDR1 MNHEY and CDR2 SMNVEV (reference sequence). The CDR3 extends over 13 amino acids. As DNA, the CDR3 is TGTGCCAGCAGTTCGCGGATGAACACTGAAGCTTTCTTT. Protein: CASSSRMNTEAFF.

The chain couples TRBV19 to TRBJ1-1; D is unresolved. CDR3 length equals 17 residues. The V end was cut by 2 bases, the J end by 0 bases, with 16 bases between. Germline assignment: CDR1 LNHDA and CDR2 SQIVND (reference sequence). In DNA form, the CDR3 reads TGTGCCAGTAGTATACCGTGGGGAGGATACCTGAACACTGAAGCTTTCTTT. Protein: CASSIPWGGYLNTEAFF.

The chain uses TRBV3-1 (or the pseudogene TRBV3-2) and TRBJ2-3, with TRBD2 matching 11 bases. Losses at the gene ends were 4 bases for V and 4 bases for J; bases not matched to a gene: 4. This CDR3 is built from 15 residues. Germline V CDR1 and CDR2: LGHDT, YNNKEL (reference sequence). CDR3 residues: CASSLAGGKSDTQYF. The CDR3, as DNA: TGTGCCAGCAGCCTAGCGGGGGGGAAATCAGATACGCAGTATTTT.

This chain's CDR3 is CASSSPGGGAEHTQYF. CDR3 nucleotides: TGTGCCAGCAGCTCCCCAGGCGGGGGGGCCGAACATACGCAGTATTTT. The chain couples TRBV7-3 to TRBJ2-3, with 9 bases aligning to TRBD2. CDR1 SGHTA and CDR2 FQGTGA come from the germline V gene. This CDR3 has 16 amino acids. V lost 4 bases to trimming and J lost 7 bases; unmatched junction nucleotides: 12.

The chain employs TRBV3-1 (or the pseudogene TRBV3-2) and TRBJ2-1; weak D call: TRBD2 (5 bases). Germline V gives CDR1 LGHDT, CDR2 YNNKEL (reference sequence). V was pared by 3 bases and J by 7 bases, with 16 bases between. The CDR3 has 15 amino acids. The DNA for the CDR3 is TGTGCCAGCAGCCACCTTACCGGCCGGAGGAATGAGCAGTTCTTC. Amino acids: CASSHLTGRRNEQFF.

The chain uses TRBV6-6 and TRBJ2-7; no clear D gene. CDR3 size: 14 residues. CDR1 MNHNY and CDR2 SVGAGI come from the germline V gene (reference sequence). V was cut by 6 bases and J by 5 bases, with 17 bases left in between. CDR3 sequence reads: CASSHLGTQDEQYV. CDR3 coding DNA: TGTGCCAGCAGCCACTTAGGAACGCAGGACGAGCAGTACGTC.

The rearrangement links TRBV12-3 or TRBV12-4 to TRBJ2-1, with D tentatively TRBD2 (6 bases). This CDR3 spans 12 amino acids. The V end lost 7 bases, the J end lost 8 bases, and 12 bases lay between the germline ends. The CDR3 nucleotides read TGTGCCAGCATGATTGGCGGGGATGAGCAGTTCTTC. It is translated as CASMIGGDEQFF.